This T cell receptor beta chain is drawn from a study of blood T cell repertoires in COVID-19. Per the germline V gene, CDR1 is MNHEY and CDR2 is SVGEGT. The CDR3 spans 16 residues. V shed 6 bases, J shed 5 bases, and the junction held 10 bases outside the gene matches. TCRdb's copy holds only in-frame clones and misses some; the assay was immunoSEQ multiplex PCR. The table lists 250,000 or so clones, roughly 82% of them singletons. The chain is built from TRBV6-2 or TRBV6-3 and TRBJ1-5; 10 bases agree with TRBD1. The sequenced material came from peripheral blood. This receptor was taken from a woman aged 65 to 85 with acute or convalescent COVID-19. CDR3 in amino acids: CASSSRMTGGHQPQHF. In DNA form, the CDR3 reads TGTGCCAGCAGCTCTAGGATGACAGGGGGCCATCAGCCCCAGCATTTT.